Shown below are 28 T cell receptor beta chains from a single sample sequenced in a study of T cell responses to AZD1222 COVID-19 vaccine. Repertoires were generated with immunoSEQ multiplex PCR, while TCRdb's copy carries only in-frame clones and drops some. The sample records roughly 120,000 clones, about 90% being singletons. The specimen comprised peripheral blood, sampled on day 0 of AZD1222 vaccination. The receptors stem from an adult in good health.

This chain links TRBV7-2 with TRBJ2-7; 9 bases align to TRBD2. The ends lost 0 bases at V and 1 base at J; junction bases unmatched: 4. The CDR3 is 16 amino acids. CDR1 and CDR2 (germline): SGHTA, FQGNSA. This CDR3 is CASSLAPAGGSYEQYF. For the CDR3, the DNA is TGTGCCAGCAGCTTAGCGCCAGCGGGGGGTTCCTACGAGCAGTACTTC.

The CDR3 here is CAWRALAGDTQYF. The CDR3 coding sequence is TGTGCCTGGAGGGCACTTGCTGGAGATACGCAGTATTTT. J is TRBJ2-3 and V is TRBV30; no definite D call. Germline loops: CDR1 GTSNPN, CDR2 SVGIG (reference sequence). Trimming stripped 3 bases from V and 5 bases from J, with 12 bases between. The length of the CDR3 is 13 residues.

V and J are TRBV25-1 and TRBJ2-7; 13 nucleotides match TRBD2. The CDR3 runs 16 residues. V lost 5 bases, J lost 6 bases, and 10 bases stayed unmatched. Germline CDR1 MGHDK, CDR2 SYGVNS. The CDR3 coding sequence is TGTGCCAGCAGTACCCCCGGGACTAGCGGGATTGCCGAGCAGTACTTC. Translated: CASSTPGTSGIAEQYF.

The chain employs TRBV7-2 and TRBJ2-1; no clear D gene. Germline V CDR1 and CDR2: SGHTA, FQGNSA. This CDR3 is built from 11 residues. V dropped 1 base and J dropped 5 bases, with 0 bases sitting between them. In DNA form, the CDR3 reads TGTGCCAGCAGCTTAGACAATGAGCAGTTCTTC. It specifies CASSLDNEQFF.

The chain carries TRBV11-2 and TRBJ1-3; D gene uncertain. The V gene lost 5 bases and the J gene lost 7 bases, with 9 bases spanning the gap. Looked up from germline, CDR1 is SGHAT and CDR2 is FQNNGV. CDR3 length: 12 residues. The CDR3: CASSPYKNTIYF. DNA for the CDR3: TGTGCCAGCAGCCCATACAAGAACACCATATATTTT.

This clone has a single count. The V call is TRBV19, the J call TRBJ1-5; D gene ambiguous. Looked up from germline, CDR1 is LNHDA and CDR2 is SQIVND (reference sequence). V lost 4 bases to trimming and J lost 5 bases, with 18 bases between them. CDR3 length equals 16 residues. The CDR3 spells CASSNLATPRDQPQHF. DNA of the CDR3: TGTGCCAGTAGTAACTTGGCGACACCGAGGGATCAGCCCCAGCATTTT.

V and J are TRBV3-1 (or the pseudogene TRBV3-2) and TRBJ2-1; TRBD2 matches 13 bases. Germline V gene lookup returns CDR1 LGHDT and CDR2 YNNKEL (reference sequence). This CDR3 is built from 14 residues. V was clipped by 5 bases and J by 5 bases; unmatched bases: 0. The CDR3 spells CASSGTSGNNEQFF. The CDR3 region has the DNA TGTGCCAGCAGCGGGACTAGCGGGAACAATGAGCAGTTCTTC.

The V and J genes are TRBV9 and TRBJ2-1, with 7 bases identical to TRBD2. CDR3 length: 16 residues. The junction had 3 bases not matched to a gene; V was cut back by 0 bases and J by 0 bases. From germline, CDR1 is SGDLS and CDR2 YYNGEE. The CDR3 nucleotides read TGTGCCAGCAGCGTAGGGGAGGGCTTCTCCTACAATGAGCAGTTCTTC. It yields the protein CASSVGEGFSYNEQFF.

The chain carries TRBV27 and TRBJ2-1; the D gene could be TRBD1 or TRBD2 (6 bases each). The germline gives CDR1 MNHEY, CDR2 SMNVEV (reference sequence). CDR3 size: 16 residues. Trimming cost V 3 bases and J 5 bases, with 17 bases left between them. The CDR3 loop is CASSLGAGPFNNEQFF. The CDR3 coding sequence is TGTGCCAGCAGTTTGGGGGCGGGGCCCTTCAACAATGAGCAGTTCTTC.

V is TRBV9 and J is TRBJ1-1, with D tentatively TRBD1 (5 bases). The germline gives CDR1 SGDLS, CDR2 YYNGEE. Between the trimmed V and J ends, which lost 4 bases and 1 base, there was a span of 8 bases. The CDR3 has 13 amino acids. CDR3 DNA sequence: TGTGCCAGCAGCCCTCAGGGGAACACTGAAGCTTTCTTT. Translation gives CASSPQGNTEAFF.

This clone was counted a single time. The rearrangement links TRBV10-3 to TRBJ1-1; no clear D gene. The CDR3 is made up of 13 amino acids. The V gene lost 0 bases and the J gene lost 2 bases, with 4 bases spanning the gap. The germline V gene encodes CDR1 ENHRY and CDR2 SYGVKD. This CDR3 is CAISESRNTEAFF. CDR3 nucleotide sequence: TGTGCCATCAGTGAGTCCCGAAACACTGAAGCTTTCTTT.

The DNA for the CDR3 is TGTGCCAGTACCACGATTGAAGCTTTCTTT. As protein: CASTTIEAFF. This rearrangement joins TRBV7-9 to TRBJ1-1; D is uncertain. V was clipped by 9 bases and J by 7 bases, with 9 bases between them. The CDR3 sequence is 10 residues long. The germline gives CDR1 SEHNR, CDR2 FQNEAQ (reference sequence).

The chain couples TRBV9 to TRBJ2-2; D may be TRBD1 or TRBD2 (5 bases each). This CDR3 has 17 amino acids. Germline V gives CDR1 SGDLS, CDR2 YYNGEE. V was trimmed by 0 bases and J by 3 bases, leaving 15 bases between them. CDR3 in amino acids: CASSVDGTTSYTGELFF. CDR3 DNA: TGTGCCAGCAGCGTAGACGGGACCACCTCATACACCGGGGAGCTGTTTTTT.

CDR3 region: CASSLVGWTEAFF. The CDR3 region has the DNA TGTGCCAGCAGCTTAGTAGGATGGACTGAAGCTTTCTTT. J is TRBJ1-1 and V is TRBV11-2; D call uncertain. The CDR3 runs to 13 residues. Germline V gives CDR1 SGHAT, CDR2 FQNNGV. Trimming took off 1 base at V and 5 bases at J, with 8 bases between the two ends.

CDR3 DNA sequence: TGTGCCAGCAGCCCCTCCTCCGGGACAGGGTCTTACAATGAGCAGTTCTTC. Translated: CASSPSSGTGSYNEQFF. The J gene is TRBJ2-1, the V gene TRBV11-2; 9 bases align to TRBD1. Germline-derived CDR1 and CDR2 are SGHAT and FQNNGV. Trimming removed 5 bases from V and 4 bases from J; junction bases left unmatched: 12. This CDR3 contains 17 residues.

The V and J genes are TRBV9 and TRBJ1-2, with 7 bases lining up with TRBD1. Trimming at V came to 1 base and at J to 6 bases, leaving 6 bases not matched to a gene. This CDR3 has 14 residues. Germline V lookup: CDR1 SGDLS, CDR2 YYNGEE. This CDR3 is CASSVYWDSDGYTF. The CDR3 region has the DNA TGTGCCAGCAGCGTATATTGGGACAGCGATGGCTACACCTTC.

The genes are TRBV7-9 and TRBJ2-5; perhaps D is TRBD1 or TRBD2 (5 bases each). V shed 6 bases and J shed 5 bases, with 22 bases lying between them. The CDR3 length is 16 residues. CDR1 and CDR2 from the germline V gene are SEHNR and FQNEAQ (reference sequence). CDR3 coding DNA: TGTGCCAGCAGTTTAAGGGGTATCGGAGGAAAGGAGACCCAGTACTTC. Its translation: CASSLRGIGGKETQYF.

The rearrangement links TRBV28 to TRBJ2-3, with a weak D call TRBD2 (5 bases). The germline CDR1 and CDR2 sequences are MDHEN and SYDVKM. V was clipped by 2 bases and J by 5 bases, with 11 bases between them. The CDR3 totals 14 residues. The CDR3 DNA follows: TGTGCCAGCAGTTTAGGTGGGAGTATAGATACGCAGTATTTT. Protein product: CASSLGGSIDTQYF.

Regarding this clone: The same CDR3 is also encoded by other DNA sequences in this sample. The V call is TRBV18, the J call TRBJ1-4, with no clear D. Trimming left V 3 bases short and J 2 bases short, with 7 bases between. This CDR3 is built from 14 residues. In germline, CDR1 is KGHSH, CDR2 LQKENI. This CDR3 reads CASSPRDTNEKLFF. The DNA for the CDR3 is TGTGCCAGCTCACCGAGGGATACTAATGAAAAACTGTTTTTT.

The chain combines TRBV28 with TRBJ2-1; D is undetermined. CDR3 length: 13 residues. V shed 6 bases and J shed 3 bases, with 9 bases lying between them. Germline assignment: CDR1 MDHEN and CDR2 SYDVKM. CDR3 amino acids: CASRTGNYNEQFF. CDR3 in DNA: TGTGCCAGCAGAACGGGCAACTACAATGAGCAGTTCTTC.

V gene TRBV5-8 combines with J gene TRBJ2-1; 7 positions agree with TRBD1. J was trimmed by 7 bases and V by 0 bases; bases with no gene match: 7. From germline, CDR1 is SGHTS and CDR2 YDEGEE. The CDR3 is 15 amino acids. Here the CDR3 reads CASSLGDSLRNEQFF. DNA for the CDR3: TGTGCCAGCAGCTTGGGGGACAGCCTGAGGAATGAGCAGTTCTTC.

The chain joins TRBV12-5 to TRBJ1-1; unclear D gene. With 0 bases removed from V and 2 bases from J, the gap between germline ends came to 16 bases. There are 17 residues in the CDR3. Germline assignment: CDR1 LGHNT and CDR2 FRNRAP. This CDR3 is CASGLVVWEAPNTEAFF. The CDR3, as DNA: TGTGCTAGTGGTTTGGTAGTCTGGGAGGCACCAAACACTGAAGCTTTCTTT. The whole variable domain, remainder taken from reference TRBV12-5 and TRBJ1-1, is DARVTQTPRHKVTEMGQEVTMRCQPILGHNTVFWYRQTMMQGLELLAYFRNRAPLDDSGMPKDRFSAEMPDATLATLKIQPSEPRDSAVYFCASGLVVWEAPNTEAFFGQGTRLTVV.

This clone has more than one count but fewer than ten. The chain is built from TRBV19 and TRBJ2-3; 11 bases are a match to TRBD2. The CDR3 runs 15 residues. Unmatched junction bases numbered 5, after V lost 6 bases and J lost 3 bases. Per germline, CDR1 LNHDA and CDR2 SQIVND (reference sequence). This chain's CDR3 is CASRELAGETDTQYF. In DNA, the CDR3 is TGTGCCAGTAGGGAACTAGCGGGAGAAACAGATACGCAGTATTTT.

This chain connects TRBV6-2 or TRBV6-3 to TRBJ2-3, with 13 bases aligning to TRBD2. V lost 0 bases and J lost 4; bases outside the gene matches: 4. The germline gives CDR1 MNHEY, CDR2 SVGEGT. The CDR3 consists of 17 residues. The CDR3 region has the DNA TGTGCCAGCAGTTACTCGCAAGGACTAGCGGGAGCAGATACGCAGTATTTT. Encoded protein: CASSYSQGLAGADTQYF.

Here the CDR3 reads CASSLRVNEKLFF. The CDR3 coding sequence is TGTGCCAGCAGTTTACGTGTAAATGAAAAACTGTTTTTT. The chain carries TRBV12-3 or TRBV12-4 and TRBJ1-4; D not resolved. The V end lost 2 bases, the J end lost 5 bases, and 6 bases lay between the germline ends. The CDR3 spans 13 residues.

The CDR3 nucleotides are TGTGCCAGCAGTCTACAGGGACGGAGCAATCAGCCCCAGCATTTT. Translated: CASSLQGRSNQPQHF. V gene TRBV27 combines with J gene TRBJ1-5; maybe TRBD1 (6 bases). CDR3 size: 15 residues. The V gene's germline CDR1 is MNHEY and CDR2 SMNVEV (reference sequence). V lost 5 bases to trimming and J lost 1 base, with 12 bases between them.

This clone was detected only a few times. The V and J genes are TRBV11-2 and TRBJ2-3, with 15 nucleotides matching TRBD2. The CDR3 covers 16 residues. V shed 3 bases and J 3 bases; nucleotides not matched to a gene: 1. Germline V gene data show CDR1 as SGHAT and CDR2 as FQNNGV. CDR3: CASSFGTSGRTDTQYF. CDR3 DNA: TGTGCCAGCAGCTTCGGGACTAGCGGGAGGACAGATACGCAGTATTTT. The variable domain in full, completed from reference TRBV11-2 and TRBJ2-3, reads EAGVAQSPRYKIIEKRQSVAFWCNPISGHATLYWYQQILGQGPKLLIQFQNNGVVDDSQLPKDRFSAERLKGVDSTLKIQPAKLEDSAVYLCASSFGTSGRTDTQYFGPGTRLTVL.

CDR3 protein: CASSPSAQGYTEAFF. CDR3 sequence (DNA): TGCGCCAGCAGCCCTTCAGCTCAGGGGTACACTGAAGCTTTCTTT. The chain recombines TRBV4-3 with TRBJ1-1; tentatively, D is TRBD1 (6 bases). The V gene lost 4 bases and the J gene lost 3 bases, with 15 bases spanning the gap. CDR3 length equals 15 residues. Germline assignment: CDR1 LGHNA and CDR2 YSLEER.